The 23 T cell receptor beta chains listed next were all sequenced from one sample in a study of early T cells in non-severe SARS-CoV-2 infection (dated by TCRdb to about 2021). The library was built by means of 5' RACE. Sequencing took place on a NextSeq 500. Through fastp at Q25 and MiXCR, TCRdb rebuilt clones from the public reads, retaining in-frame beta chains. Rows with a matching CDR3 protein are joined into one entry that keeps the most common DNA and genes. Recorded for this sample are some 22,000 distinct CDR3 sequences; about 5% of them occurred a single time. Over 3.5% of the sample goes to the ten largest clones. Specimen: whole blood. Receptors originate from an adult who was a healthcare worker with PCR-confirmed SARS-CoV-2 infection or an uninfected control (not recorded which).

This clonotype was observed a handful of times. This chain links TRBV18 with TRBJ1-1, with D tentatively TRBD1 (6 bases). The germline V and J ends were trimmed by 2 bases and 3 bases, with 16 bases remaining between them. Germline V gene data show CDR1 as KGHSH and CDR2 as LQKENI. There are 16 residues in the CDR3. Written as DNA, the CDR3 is TGTGCCAGCTCACCATTTACCGGGGGCATTGACACTGAAGCTTTCTTT. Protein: CASSPFTGGIDTEAFF.

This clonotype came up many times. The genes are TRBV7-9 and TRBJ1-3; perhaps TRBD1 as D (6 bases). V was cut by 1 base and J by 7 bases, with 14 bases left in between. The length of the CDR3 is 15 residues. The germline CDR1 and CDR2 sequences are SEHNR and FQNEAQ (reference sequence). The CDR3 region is CASSLEQGVYNTIYF. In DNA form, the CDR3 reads TGTGCCAGCAGCTTAGAACAGGGCGTTTATAACACCATATATTTT.

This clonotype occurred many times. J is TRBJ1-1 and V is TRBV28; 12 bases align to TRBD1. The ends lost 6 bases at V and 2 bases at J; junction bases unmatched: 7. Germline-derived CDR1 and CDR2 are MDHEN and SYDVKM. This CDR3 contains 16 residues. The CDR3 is CASRRRGQGANTEAFF. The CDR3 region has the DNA TGTGCCAGCAGGCGGCGGGGACAGGGGGCTAACACTGAAGCTTTCTTT.

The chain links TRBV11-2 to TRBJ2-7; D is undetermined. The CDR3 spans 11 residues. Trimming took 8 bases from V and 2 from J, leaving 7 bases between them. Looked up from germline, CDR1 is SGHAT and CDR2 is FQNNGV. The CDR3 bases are TGTGCCAGCGGCAGGACCTACGAGCAGTACTTC. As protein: CASGRTYEQYF.

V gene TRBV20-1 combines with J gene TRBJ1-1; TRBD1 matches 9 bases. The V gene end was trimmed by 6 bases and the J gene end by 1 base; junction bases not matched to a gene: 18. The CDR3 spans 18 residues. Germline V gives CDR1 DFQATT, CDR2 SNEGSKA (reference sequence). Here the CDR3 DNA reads TGCAGTGCCCCCCGGGGGGACAGGGTCCAGTCTGGGAACACTGAAGCTTTCTTT. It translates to CSAPRGDRVQSGNTEAFF.

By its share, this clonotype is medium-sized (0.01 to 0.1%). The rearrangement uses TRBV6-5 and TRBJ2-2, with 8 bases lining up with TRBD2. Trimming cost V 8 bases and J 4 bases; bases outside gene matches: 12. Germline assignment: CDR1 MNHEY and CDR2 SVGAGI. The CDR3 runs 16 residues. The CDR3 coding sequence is TGTGCCAGCGGAACCTTAGACGCGGGGGGCACCGGGGAGCTGTTTTTT. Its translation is CASGTLDAGGTGELFF.

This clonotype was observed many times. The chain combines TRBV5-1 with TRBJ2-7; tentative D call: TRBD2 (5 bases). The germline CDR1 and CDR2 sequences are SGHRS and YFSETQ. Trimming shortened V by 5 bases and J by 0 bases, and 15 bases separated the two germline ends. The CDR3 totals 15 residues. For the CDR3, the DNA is TGCGCCAGCAGACCGGACTTGACTAACTCCTACGAGCAGTACTTC. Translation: CASRPDLTNSYEQYF.

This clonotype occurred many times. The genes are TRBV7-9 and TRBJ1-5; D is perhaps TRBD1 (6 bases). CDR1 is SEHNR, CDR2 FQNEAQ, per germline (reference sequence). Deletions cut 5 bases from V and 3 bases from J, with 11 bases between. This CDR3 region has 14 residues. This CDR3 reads CASSKGENNQPQHF. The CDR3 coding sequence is TGTGCCAGCAGCAAGGGGGAAAACAATCAGCCCCAGCATTTT.

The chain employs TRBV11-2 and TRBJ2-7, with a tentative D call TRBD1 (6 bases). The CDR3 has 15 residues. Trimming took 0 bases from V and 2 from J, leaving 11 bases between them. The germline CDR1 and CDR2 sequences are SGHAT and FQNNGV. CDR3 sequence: CASSLEATGAYEQYF. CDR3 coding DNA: TGTGCCAGCAGCTTAGAAGCGACAGGTGCCTACGAGCAGTACTTC.

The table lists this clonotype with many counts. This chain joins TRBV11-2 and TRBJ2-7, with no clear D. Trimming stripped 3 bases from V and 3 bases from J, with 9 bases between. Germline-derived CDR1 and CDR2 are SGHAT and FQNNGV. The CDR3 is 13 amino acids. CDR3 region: CASSFGDGYEQYF. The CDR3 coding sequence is TGTGCCAGCAGCTTCGGCGACGGCTACGAGCAGTACTTC.

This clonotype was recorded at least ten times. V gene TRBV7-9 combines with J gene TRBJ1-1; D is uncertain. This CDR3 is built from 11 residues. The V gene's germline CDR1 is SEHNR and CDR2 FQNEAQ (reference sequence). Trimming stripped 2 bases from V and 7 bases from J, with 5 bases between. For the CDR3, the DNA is TGTGCCAGCAGCTTACTATATGAAGCTTTCTTT. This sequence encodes CASSLLYEAFF.

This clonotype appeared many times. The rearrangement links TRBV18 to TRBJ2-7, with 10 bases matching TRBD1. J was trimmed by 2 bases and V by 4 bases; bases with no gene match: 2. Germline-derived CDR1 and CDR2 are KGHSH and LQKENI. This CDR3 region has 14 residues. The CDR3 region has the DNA TGTGCCAGCTCACTTGGACAGGGGGCCTACGAGCAGTACTTC. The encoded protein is CASSLGQGAYEQYF.

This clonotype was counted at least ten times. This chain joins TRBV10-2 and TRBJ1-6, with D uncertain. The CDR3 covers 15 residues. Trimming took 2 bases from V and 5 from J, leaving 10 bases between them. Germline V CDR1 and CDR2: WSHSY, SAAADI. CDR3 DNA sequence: TGCGCCAGCAGTGAGACCCGCGGGGATAATTCACCCCTCCACTTT. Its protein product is CASSETRGDNSPLHF.

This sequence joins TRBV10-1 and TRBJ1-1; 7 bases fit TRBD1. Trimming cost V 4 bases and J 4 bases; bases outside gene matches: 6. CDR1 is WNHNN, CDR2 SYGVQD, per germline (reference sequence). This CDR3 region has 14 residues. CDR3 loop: CASSAGTVLTEAFF. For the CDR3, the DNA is TGCGCCAGCAGTGCCGGGACAGTGCTCACTGAAGCTTTCTTT.

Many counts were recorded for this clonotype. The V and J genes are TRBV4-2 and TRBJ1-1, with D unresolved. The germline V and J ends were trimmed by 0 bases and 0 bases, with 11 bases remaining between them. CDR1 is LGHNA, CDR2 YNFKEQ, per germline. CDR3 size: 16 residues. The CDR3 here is CASSQDNGRMNTEAFF. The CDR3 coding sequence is TGTGCCAGCAGCCAAGATAACGGACGGATGAACACTGAAGCTTTCTTT.

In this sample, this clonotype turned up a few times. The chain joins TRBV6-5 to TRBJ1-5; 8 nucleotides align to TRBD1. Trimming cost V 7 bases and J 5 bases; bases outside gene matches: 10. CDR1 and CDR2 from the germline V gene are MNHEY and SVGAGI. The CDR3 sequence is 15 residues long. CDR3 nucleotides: TGTGCCAGCACCCGCGGGACAGGCAGGGATCAGCCCCAGCATTTT. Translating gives CASTRGTGRDQPQHF.

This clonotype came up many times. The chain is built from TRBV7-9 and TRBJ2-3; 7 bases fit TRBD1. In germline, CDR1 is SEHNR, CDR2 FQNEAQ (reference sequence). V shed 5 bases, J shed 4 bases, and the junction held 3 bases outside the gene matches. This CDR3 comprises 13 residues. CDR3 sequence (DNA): TGTGCCAGCAGCCACAGGGGCCCAGATACGCAGTATTTT. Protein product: CASSHRGPDTQYF.

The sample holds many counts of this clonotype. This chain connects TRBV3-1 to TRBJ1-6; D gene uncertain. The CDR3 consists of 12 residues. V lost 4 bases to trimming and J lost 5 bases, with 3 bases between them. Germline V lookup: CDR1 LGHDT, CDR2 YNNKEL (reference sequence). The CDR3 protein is CASSLNNSPLHF. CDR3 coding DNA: TGTGCCAGCAGCCTCAATAATTCACCCCTCCACTTT.

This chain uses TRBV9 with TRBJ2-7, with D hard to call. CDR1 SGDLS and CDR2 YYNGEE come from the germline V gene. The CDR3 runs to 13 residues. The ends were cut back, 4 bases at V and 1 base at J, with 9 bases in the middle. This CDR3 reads CASSPRMSYEQYF. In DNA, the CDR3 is TGTGCCAGCAGCCCGAGGATGTCCTACGAGCAGTACTTC.

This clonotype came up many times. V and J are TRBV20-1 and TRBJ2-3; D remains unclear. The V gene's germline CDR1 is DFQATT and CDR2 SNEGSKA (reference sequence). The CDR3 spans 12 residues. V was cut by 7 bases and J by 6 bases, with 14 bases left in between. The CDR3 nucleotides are TGCAGTGTTCCTAGGCCGGTGGATACGCAGTATTTT. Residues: CSVPRPVDTQYF.

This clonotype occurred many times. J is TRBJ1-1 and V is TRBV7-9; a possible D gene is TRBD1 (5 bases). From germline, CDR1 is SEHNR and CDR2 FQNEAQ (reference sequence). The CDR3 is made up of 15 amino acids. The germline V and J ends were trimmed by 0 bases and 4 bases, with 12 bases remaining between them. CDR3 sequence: CASSLAGGTGTEAFF. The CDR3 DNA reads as TGTGCCAGCAGCTTAGCGGGGGGAACGGGCACTGAAGCTTTCTTT.

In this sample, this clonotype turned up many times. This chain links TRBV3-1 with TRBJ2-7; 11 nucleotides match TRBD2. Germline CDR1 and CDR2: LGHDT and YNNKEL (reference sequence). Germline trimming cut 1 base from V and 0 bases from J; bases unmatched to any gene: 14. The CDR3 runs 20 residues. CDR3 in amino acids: CASSQARRETSGDISYEQYF. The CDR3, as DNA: TGTGCCAGCAGCCAAGCCCGGAGGGAGACTAGCGGGGATATCTCCTACGAGCAGTACTTC.

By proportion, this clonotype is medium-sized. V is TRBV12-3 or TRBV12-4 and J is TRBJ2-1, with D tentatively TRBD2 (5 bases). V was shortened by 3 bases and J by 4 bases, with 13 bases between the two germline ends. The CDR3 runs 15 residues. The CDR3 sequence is CASSFPPGSYNEQFF. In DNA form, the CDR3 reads TGTGCCAGCAGTTTCCCCCCGGGGTCATACAATGAGCAGTTCTTC.